These 24 T cell receptor beta chains were all obtained from the same sample, sequenced in a study of blood T cell repertoires in COVID-19. The protocol was immunoSEQ multiplex PCR, while the TCRdb copy is restricted to in-frame clones and leaves out a portion. The table records approximately 300,000 clones, around 90% of them present only once. The sample taken for sequencing was peripheral blood. These receptor sequences come from a man younger than 35 with active or convalescent COVID-19.

The chain employs TRBV6-1 and TRBJ2-7, with D possibly being TRBD1 (5 bases). Deletions cut 0 bases from V and 3 bases from J, with 12 bases between. The germline gives CDR1 MNHNS, CDR2 SASEGT. The CDR3 has 15 amino acids. CDR3 sequence: CASSEAWGSNYEQYF. In nucleotides, the CDR3 is TGTGCCAGCAGTGAAGCATGGGGCAGTAACTACGAGCAGTACTTC.

J is TRBJ2-7 and V is TRBV3-1 (or the pseudogene TRBV3-2), with 8 bases aligning to TRBD2. The CDR3 runs to 15 residues. The V gene's germline CDR1 is LGHDT and CDR2 YNNKEL (reference sequence). V shed 0 bases, J shed 4 bases, and the junction held 5 bases outside the gene matches. CDR3 sequence (DNA): TGTGCCAGCAGCCAAGATCGACTAGCGTTGTACGAGCAGTACTTC. Protein: CASSQDRLALYEQYF.

The chain carries TRBV5-6 and TRBJ2-1; no clear D. This CDR3 spans 17 amino acids. Trimming cost V 1 base and J 2 bases, with 16 bases left between them. CDR1 is SGHDT, CDR2 YYEEEE, per germline. The CDR3, as DNA: TGTGCCAGCAGCTTGAGTGTTGGCACCCGCCCCTACAATGAGCAGTTCTTC. Protein sequence: CASSLSVGTRPYNEQFF.

The chain employs TRBV5-5 and TRBJ1-5; 9 bases are a match to TRBD1. The CDR3 has 15 residues. J gave up 2 bases and V 4 bases, and 4 bases lay outside the gene matches. Germline loops: CDR1 SGHKS, CDR2 YYEKEE (reference sequence). CDR3 loop: CASSRDRVGNQPQHF. DNA of the CDR3: TGTGCCAGCAGCCGGGACAGGGTTGGCAATCAGCCCCAGCATTTT.

This rearrangement joins TRBV6-6 to TRBJ1-1; 8 bases are shared with TRBD1. The J segment lost 6 bases and the V segment lost 6 bases, leaving 6 bases of the junction unmatched. CDR1 and CDR2 (germline): MNHNY, SVGAGI (reference sequence). This CDR3 contains 13 residues. The CDR3 region has the DNA TGTGCCAGCAGCCTAACAGGGGGGCCTGAAGCTTTCTTT. Protein sequence: CASSLTGGPEAFF.

The rearrangement uses TRBV15 and TRBJ1-1; 8 bases align to TRBD1. V was clipped by 3 bases and J by 1 base; unmatched bases: 7. CDR1 LNHNV and CDR2 YYDKDF come from the germline V gene (reference sequence). The CDR3 consists of 16 residues. Written as DNA, the CDR3 is TGTGCCACCAGCAGCTCAGGGGGCCCGCCGAACACTGAAGCTTTCTTT. It yields the protein CATSSSGGPPNTEAFF.

The V gene is TRBV19, the J gene TRBJ2-3; the match to TRBD2 covers 15 bases. Per germline, CDR1 LNHDA and CDR2 SQIVND (reference sequence). After removal of 10 bases from V and 6 bases from J, the junction contained 14 bases not matched to a gene. The CDR3 is 17 amino acids. CDR3 in DNA: TGTGCCACCCTCCTCCCGGGGACTAGCGGGAGGCTGGATACGCAGTATTTT. Translated, it gives CATLLPGTSGRLDTQYF.

The chain combines TRBV5-6 with TRBJ2-7; TRBD1 aligns across 9 bases. In germline, CDR1 is SGHDT, CDR2 YYEEEE. The CDR3 consists of 16 residues. With 4 bases clipped from V and 5 bases from J, the junction kept 13 bases outside the gene matches. The CDR3 sequence is CASSGRGTGFSHEQYF. CDR3 in DNA: TGTGCCAGCAGCGGGCGGGGGACAGGGTTTTCCCACGAGCAGTACTTC.

V is TRBV27 and J is TRBJ1-1; D perhaps matches TRBD1 (5 bases). Trimming left V 3 bases short and J 5 bases short, with 19 bases between. Per the germline V gene, CDR1 is MNHEY and CDR2 is SMNVEV (reference sequence). This CDR3 comprises 16 residues. CDR3 bases: TGTGCCAGCAGTTTTGGCAGGGAAAGGGTTTGGACTGAAGCTTTCTTT. This sequence encodes CASSFGRERVWTEAFF.

V and J are TRBV25-1 and TRBJ2-7; 10 positions match TRBD1. CDR1 and CDR2 (germline): MGHDK, SYGVNS. The CDR3 consists of 15 residues. The V and J ends lost 6 bases and 3 bases, in that order; junction bases with no gene match: 8. CDR3 amino acids: CASSIWGDRGYEQYF. In DNA form, the CDR3 reads TGTGCCAGCAGCATCTGGGGGGACAGGGGCTACGAGCAGTACTTC.

The CDR3 DNA is TGTGCCAGCAGTGAATCAAAGTTCCAGAATTCACCCCTCCACTTT. Protein sequence: CASSESKFQNSPLHF. V gene TRBV6-1 combines with J gene TRBJ1-6; D not resolved. Trimming left V 2 bases short and J 7 bases short, with 12 bases between. This CDR3 is 15 amino acids long. The germline V gene encodes CDR1 MNHNS and CDR2 SASEGT.

This clone occurred a few times. The sample has other DNA sequences that encode this CDR3 too. The rearrangement links TRBV27 to TRBJ1-5; perhaps TRBD1 as D (5 bases). The germline CDR1 and CDR2 sequences are MNHEY and SMNVEV (reference sequence). The CDR3 consists of 14 residues. The V gene lost 3 bases and the J gene lost 1 base, with 7 bases spanning the gap. CDR3 loop: CASSFGGSNQPQHF. In DNA form, the CDR3 reads TGTGCCAGCAGTTTCGGGGGGAGCAATCAGCCCCAGCATTTT.

The CDR3 reads CASSIQSGGGTDTQYF. The CDR3 nucleotides read TGTGCCAGCAGCATCCAGAGCGGGGGAGGCACAGATACGCAGTATTTT. The V and J genes are TRBV7-6 and TRBJ2-3; 8 bases fit TRBD2. V shed 5 bases and J 1 base; nucleotides not matched to a gene: 8. There are 16 residues in the CDR3. Germline CDR1 SGHVS, CDR2 FNYEAQ.

There are a few counts of this clone. The junction and the germline gene differ at one end; a read error may be behind it. The V gene is TRBV18, the J gene TRBJ2-1; 8 positions agree with TRBD2. The CDR3 consists of 16 residues. From germline, CDR1 is KGHSH and CDR2 LQKENI. CDR3 residues: CASSPPAGGGSLAVVF. DNA of the CDR3: TGTGCCAGCTCACCACCTGCTGGCGGGGGGAGCCTAGCGGTGGTCTTC.

This clone was seen a few times. This chain joins TRBV4-2 and TRBJ2-7; weak D call: TRBD1 (5 bases). Germline-derived CDR1 and CDR2 are LGHNA and YNFKEQ. V lost 4 bases to trimming and J lost 3 bases, with 13 bases between them. This CDR3 contains 14 residues. The CDR3 spells CASSPPGQGYEQYF. The CDR3 DNA is TGTGCCAGCAGCCCTCCCGGCCAGGGCTACGAGCAGTACTTC.

This chain links TRBV7-6 with TRBJ2-3, with 9 bases that match TRBD2. The V gene end was trimmed by 1 base and the J gene end by 3 bases; junction bases not matched to a gene: 5. This CDR3 spans 16 amino acids. CDR1 and CDR2 (germline): SGHVS, FNYEAQ. The CDR3 is CASSLVIAGVTDTQYF. DNA for the CDR3: TGTGCCAGCAGCTTAGTCATAGCGGGAGTGACAGATACGCAGTATTTT. Full variable domain (rest looked up from reference TRBV7-6 and TRBJ2-3): GAGVSQSPRYKVTKRGQDVALRCDPISGHVSLYWYRQALGQGPEFLTYFNYEAQQDKSGLPNDRFSAERPEGSISTLTIQRTEQRDSAMYRCASSLVIAGVTDTQYFGPGTRLTVL.

The chain combines TRBV29-1 with TRBJ1-1; D remains unclear. The CDR3 has 13 residues. The ends were cut back, 7 bases at V and 2 bases at J, with 14 bases in the middle. Germline CDR1 is SQVTM and CDR2 is ANQGSEA. The CDR3 nucleotides read TGCAGCGCTGCCTACTCTTCCAACACTGAAGCTTTCTTT. Translation gives CSAAYSSNTEAFF.

This sequence joins TRBV7-2 and TRBJ2-2; D is ambiguous. Trimming pared 7 bases from V and 4 bases from J, leaving 16 bases between. Germline V gene data show CDR1 as SGHTA and CDR2 as FQGNSA. This CDR3 comprises 15 residues. CDR3 region: CASIRIYTGTGELFF. The CDR3 DNA reads TGTGCCAGCATTAGGATTTACACGGGCACCGGGGAGCTGTTTTTT.

This rearrangement joins TRBV5-1 to TRBJ2-7; 10 positions match TRBD2. CDR3 length equals 15 residues. Germline loops: CDR1 SGHRS, CDR2 YFSETQ. V lost 2 bases to trimming and J lost 2 bases; unmatched junction nucleotides: 4. The DNA for the CDR3 is TGCGCCAGCAGCTTTCTAGCGGGAGATGCCTACGAGCAGTACTTC. It codes for CASSFLAGDAYEQYF.

The chain is built from TRBV27 and TRBJ2-4; tentative D call: TRBD2 (5 bases). Trimming cost V 2 bases and J 9 bases, with 11 bases left between them. The CDR3 has 13 residues. Germline V lookup: CDR1 MNHEY, CDR2 SMNVEV (reference sequence). The CDR3 DNA follows: TGTGCCAGCAGTTTAGGTGGGAGCGGCATTCAGTACTTC. Translated: CASSLGGSGIQYF.

The J gene is TRBJ1-5, the V gene TRBV6-1; TRBD1 is a possible D gene (6 bases). CDR3 length equals 14 residues. Germline V lookup: CDR1 MNHNS, CDR2 SASEGT. V shed 2 bases and J shed 6 bases, with 11 bases lying between them. Here the CDR3 reads CASSERGSSQPQHF. The DNA of the CDR3 is TGTGCCAGCAGTGAAAGGGGGTCGAGTCAGCCCCAGCATTTT.

The rearrangement uses TRBV5-5 and TRBJ1-3; 7 nucleotides match TRBD1. Germline V gives CDR1 SGHKS, CDR2 YYEKEE (reference sequence). The CDR3 extends over 16 amino acids. J was trimmed by 4 bases and V by 0 bases; bases with no gene match: 7. CDR3 protein: CASSLDGDSLGNTIYF. The CDR3 nucleotides read TGTGCCAGCAGCTTGGACGGGGACAGTCTAGGAAACACCATATATTTT.

V and J are TRBV27 and TRBJ1-1; D call uncertain. The germline gives CDR1 MNHEY, CDR2 SMNVEV (reference sequence). This CDR3 is 15 amino acids long. With 3 bases removed from V and 0 bases from J, the gap between germline ends came to 11 bases. The CDR3 region is CASSFLTDMNTEAFF. The CDR3 nucleotides read TGTGCCAGCAGTTTCTTAACAGACATGAACACTGAAGCTTTCTTT.

The chain employs TRBV27 and TRBJ2-7, with 13 bases identical to TRBD2. The germline V gene has CDR1 MNHEY and CDR2 SMNVEV (reference sequence). The CDR3 is 15 residues long. With 6 bases clipped from V and 3 bases from J, the junction kept 5 bases outside the gene matches. The CDR3 DNA sequence: TGTGCCAGCAGCCCCGGGACTAGCGGGAACTACGAGCAGTACTTC. Amino acids: CASSPGTSGNYEQYF.